Each of the 19 T cell receptor beta chains below was sequenced from the same sample in a study of cytomegalovirus exposure and HLA in healthy donors (dated by TCRdb to the late 2010s). Library creation used the immunoSEQ multiplex PCR assay. For the multiplex PCR, a mixture combining 60 forward primers for TCR Vbeta segments and 13 reverse primers for TCR Jbeta segments was used. TCRdb's version of the immuneACCESS table is confined to in-frame rearrangements and falls short of the full clone set. An unresolved V gene accounts for under half of the shortfall where checked; the remainder is of unknown origin. This sample lists about 59,000 clones; around 83% were detected once. About 1.6% of the sample is taken by the ten largest. Sequenced sample: PBMCs. The receptors originated from a human donor in good health.

The V gene is TRBV4-3, the J gene TRBJ2-1; 10 bases align to TRBD1. The CDR3 runs to 15 residues. Germline CDR1 and CDR2: LGHNA and YSLEER. V lost 1 base and J lost 3; bases outside the gene matches: 0. Here the CDR3 reads CASSQGTGGYNEQFF. In DNA form, the CDR3 reads TGCGCCAGCAGCCAAGGGACAGGGGGCTACAATGAGCAGTTCTTC.

J is TRBJ2-5 and V is TRBV7-9; possible D gene TRBD2, 5 bases. Germline V lookup: CDR1 SEHNR, CDR2 FQNEAQ (reference sequence). The CDR3 has 16 residues. Trimming took 4 bases from V and 5 from J, leaving 20 bases between them. CDR3 bases: TGTGCCAGCAGCTCCCCTGACGGGGTAATAGAGGAGACCCAGTACTTC. Its protein is CASSSPDGVIEETQYF.

The V and J genes are TRBV7-2 and TRBJ2-7; D may be TRBD1 (5 bases). V lost 4 bases to trimming and J lost 5 bases, with 24 bases between them. This CDR3 has 17 amino acids. CDR1 and CDR2 (germline): SGHTA, FQGNSA. As DNA, the CDR3 is TGTGCCAGCAGCTATGTCTTGCCCTCCAGGGTTGGGCACGAGCAGTACTTC. It encodes CASSYVLPSRVGHEQYF.

This chain connects TRBV5-4 to TRBJ2-5; D perhaps matches TRBD2 (6 bases). Trimming left V 3 bases short and J 3 bases short, with 9 bases between. The CDR3 contains 13 residues. The V gene's germline CDR1 is SGHNT and CDR2 YYREEE (reference sequence). CDR3 residues: CASSSPGEETQYF. CDR3 coding DNA: TGTGCCAGCAGCTCGCCGGGGGAAGAGACCCAGTACTTC.

V gene TRBV7-6 combines with J gene TRBJ2-5; no firm D call. V gave up 1 base and J gave up 4 bases, with 16 bases separating them. This CDR3 is 16 amino acids long. Germline V CDR1 and CDR2: SGHVS, FNYEAQ. CDR3: CASSLVSGSWVETQYF. The DNA of the CDR3 is TGTGCCAGCAGCTTAGTCTCGGGTTCGTGGGTAGAGACCCAGTACTTC.

This chain uses TRBV5-4 with TRBJ2-5, with D possibly matching TRBD2 (6 bases). CDR1 and CDR2 (germline): SGHNT, YYREEE (reference sequence). V lost 2 bases and J lost 5, with 13 bases in between. CDR3 length equals 14 residues. The CDR3 DNA follows: TGTGCCAGCAGCTTATCCGGCGGGACGGAGACCCAGTACTTC. Amino acids: CASSLSGGTETQYF.

The chain carries TRBV30 and TRBJ2-5; D may be TRBD2 (6 bases). The J call is uncertain, as TRBJ2-7 better fits the DNA end. The length of the CDR3 is 15 residues. From germline, CDR1 is GTSNPN and CDR2 SVGIG (reference sequence). The CDR3 nucleotides are TGTGCCTGGAGTGTATTGGAGGGCTCAGCCTACGAGCAGTACTTC. Amino acids: CAWSVLEGSAYEQYF.

This clone was seen a single time. CDR3 DNA sequence: TGTGCCAGCAGCCGAGGTCCGGGGGGGGTAGCGGGACCAGATACGCAGTATTTT. Residues: CASSRGPGGVAGPDTQYF. J is TRBJ2-3 and V is TRBV7-2; TRBD2 aligns across 8 bases. This CDR3 has 18 residues. V lost 5 bases and J lost 4; bases outside the gene matches: 17. Germline loops: CDR1 SGHTA, CDR2 FQGNSA.

The rearrangement joins TRBV29-1 to TRBJ1-4, with 9 bases identical to TRBD1. The CDR3 extends over 16 amino acids. CDR1 and CDR2 from the germline V gene are SQVTM and ANQGSEA. The trim removed 4 bases at V and 7 bases at J, leaving 13 bases unmatched. CDR3 nucleotide sequence: TGCAGCGTTGCCGGGACAGGGTCCGCGGGTAGTGAAAAACTGTTTTTT. This translates into CSVAGTGSAGSEKLFF.

The J gene is TRBJ1-2, the V gene TRBV5-6; D is unresolved. V was cut by 6 bases and J by 3 bases, with 15 bases left in between. The CDR3 spans 14 residues. Germline assignment: CDR1 SGHDT and CDR2 YYEEEE. CDR3 DNA sequence: TGTGCCAGCACCCTGGGGAGGGTAGACTATGGCTACACCTTC. Translation: CASTLGRVDYGYTF. The full variable domain, completed using reference TRBV5-6 and TRBJ1-2, is DAGVTQSPTHLIKTRGQQVTLRCSPKSGHDTVSWYQQALGQGPQFIFQYYEEEERQRGNFPDRFSGHQFPNYSSELNVNALLLGDSALYLCASTLGRVDYGYTFGSGTRLTVV.

The chain joins TRBV2 to TRBJ2-3, with unresolved D. The V end lost 4 bases, the J end lost 8 bases, and 19 bases lay between the germline ends. CDR1 and CDR2 from the germline V gene are SNHLY and FYNNEI. CDR3 length equals 15 residues. The CDR3 protein is CASSASRSLSGTQYF. The CDR3 DNA sequence: TGTGCCAGCAGTGCCAGTAGATCCCTTTCAGGTACGCAGTATTTT.

This clone appeared a single time. This chain joins TRBV18 and TRBJ2-7; D remains ambiguous. Germline values: CDR1 KGHSH, CDR2 LQKENI. Deletions cut 2 bases from V and 3 bases from J, with 8 bases between. CDR3 length: 13 amino acids. CDR3 sequence (DNA): TGTGCCAGCTCACCATTCAACGGCTACGAGCAGTACTTC. This codes for CASSPFNGYEQYF. The variable domain in full, completed from reference TRBV18 and TRBJ2-7, reads NAGVMQNPRHLVRRRGQEARLRCSPMKGHSHVYWYRQLPEEGLKFMVYLQKENIIDESGMPKERFSAEFPKEGPSILRIQQVVRGDSAAYFCASSPFNGYEQYFGPGTRLTVT.

V usage is TRBV7-3 and J usage is TRBJ2-5, with TRBD2 as a possible D gene (5 bases). V lost 5 bases and J 5 bases, leaving 15 bases between the germline ends. The germline CDR1 and CDR2 sequences are SGHTA and FQGTGA. This CDR3 is 14 amino acids long. The CDR3 bases are TGTGCCAGCAGCCACGCGGGTTCCCCGGAGACCCAGTACTTC. It yields the protein CASSHAGSPETQYF.

The chain couples TRBV28 to TRBJ1-2; D uncertain. Trimming took 2 bases from V and 5 from J, leaving 12 bases between them. The CDR3 consists of 14 residues. Germline CDR1 is MDHEN and CDR2 is SYDVKM. CDR3 protein: CASSLRPADYGYTF. Written as DNA, the CDR3 is TGTGCCAGCAGTTTAAGGCCTGCGGATTATGGCTACACCTTC.

The chain has TRBV5-8 and TRBJ2-3; 12 bases map to TRBD1. The CDR3 length is 16 residues. Germline CDR1 is SGHTS and CDR2 is YDEGEE. V lost 5 bases and J lost 3; bases outside the gene matches: 7. The CDR3 loop is CASRDPGQGATDTQYF. The CDR3 region has the DNA TGTGCCAGCAGAGACCCGGGACAGGGGGCTACAGATACGCAGTATTTT.

On this clone itself: Relative to the germline gene, one junction end is altered; a read error may explain this. This chain links TRBV7-7 with TRBJ2-2, with a tentative D call TRBD1 (5 bases). Looked up from germline, CDR1 is SSHAT and CDR2 is FNYEAQ (reference sequence). CDR3 length equals 15 residues. CDR3 sequence reads: CASRPITGNTGELFF. The CDR3 region has the DNA TGTGCTAGCAGGCCGATTACAGGGAACACCGGGGAGCTGTTTTTT.

CDR3 residues: CASSQFSRGGGYTF. The CDR3, as DNA: TGCGCCAGCAGCCAGTTCTCAAGAGGGGGCGGCTACACCTTC. This sequence joins TRBV4-1 and TRBJ1-2, with 7 bases lining up with TRBD1. V was clipped by 3 bases and J by 8 bases; unmatched bases: 9. Germline V gene data show CDR1 as MGHRA and CDR2 as YSYEKL. CDR3 length: 14 residues.

This clone appeared a single time. The chain uses TRBV5-1 and TRBJ2-5; D is unresolved. The CDR3 covers 13 residues. Germline V CDR1 and CDR2: SGHRS, YFSETQ. Between the trimmed V and J ends, which lost 1 base and 2 bases, there was a span of 6 bases. The CDR3 here is CASSLWQQETQYF. The CDR3 DNA sequence: TGCGCCAGCAGCTTGTGGCAGCAAGAGACCCAGTACTTC.

The genes are TRBV4-1 and TRBJ2-7; the D gene is possibly TRBD1 (6 bases). There are 14 residues in the CDR3. CDR1 is MGHRA and CDR2 is YSYEKL in the germline V gene. V was pared by 3 bases and J by 2 bases, with 11 bases between. In DNA, the CDR3 is TGCGCCAGCAGCCAGCCGGACAGCCCCTACGAGCAGTACTTC. Amino acid sequence: CASSQPDSPYEQYF.